The next 26 T cell receptor beta chains were all read from a single sample in a study of shared clonotypes between healthy human individuals. Clones were sequenced by immunoSEQ multiplex PCR, and TCRdb holds only the in-frame ones, with some missing. The repertoire includes about a million clones, around 80% of them detected once, and approximately 1.5% sits in the top ten. The sample taken for sequencing was memory CD4+ T cells sorted from blood. Noted subset: CD45RA-negative fraction. These receptors originate from a man in his late teens or twenties in good health.

The chain is built from TRBV9 and TRBJ2-3, with 11 bases fitting TRBD2. Germline lookup yields CDR1 SGDLS and CDR2 YYNGEE. V dropped 4 bases and J dropped 4; count of bases not matched to a gene: 8. This CDR3 contains 16 residues. CDR3 nucleotide sequence: TGTGCCAGCAGCACAGGGACTAGCGGAGGCCCAGATACGCAGTATTTT. Translated, it gives CASSTGTSGGPDTQYF.

J is TRBJ2-3 and V is TRBV4-3, with unresolved D. Germline loops: CDR1 LGHNA, CDR2 YSLEER. V was clipped by 0 bases and J by 8 bases, with 9 bases between them. The CDR3 has 13 residues. CDR3 loop: CASSQEKGLTQYF. CDR3 in DNA: TGCGCCAGCAGCCAAGAGAAAGGGCTTACGCAGTATTTT.

This clone has a single count. The chain carries TRBV5-6 and TRBJ1-2, with D possibly TRBD1 on 6 matching bases. The CDR3 spans 14 residues. V lost 4 bases and J lost 3, with 13 bases in between. Germline CDR1 and CDR2: SGHDT and YYEEEE. CDR3 region: CASSPGQLHYGYTF. The CDR3 nucleotides are TGTGCCAGCAGCCCTGGACAGCTCCACTATGGCTACACCTTC.

This rearrangement joins TRBV5-1 to TRBJ2-7, with no clear D. CDR1 and CDR2 from the germline V gene are SGHRS and YFSETQ. The V gene lost 7 bases and the J gene lost 2 bases, with 7 bases spanning the gap. This CDR3 has 11 amino acids. CDR3 nucleotide sequence: TGCGCCAGCCGACATACCTACGAGCAGTACTTC. Translated, it gives CASRHTYEQYF.

Note on this clone: This same CDR3 is encoded by further DNA sequences in the sample. The rearrangement links TRBV6-5 to TRBJ1-1, with TRBD1 as a possible D gene (6 bases). The germline V gene has CDR1 MNHEY and CDR2 SVGAGI. The CDR3 spans 13 residues. Between the trimmed V and J ends, which lost 5 bases and 1 base, there was a span of 8 bases. This chain's CDR3 is CASSRTENTEAFF. As DNA, the CDR3 is TGTGCCAGCAGTCGGACAGAGAACACTGAAGCTTTCTTT.

The DNA for the CDR3 is TGTGCCAGCAGTTTACAGGCGATCGGGGAAAAACTGTTTTTT. This gives the protein CASSLQAIGEKLFF. This rearrangement joins TRBV11-2 to TRBJ1-4, with a tentative D call TRBD1 (5 bases). The germline V and J ends were trimmed by 6 bases and 8 bases, with 16 bases remaining between them. Germline V gene lookup returns CDR1 SGHAT and CDR2 FQNNGV. CDR3 length: 14 amino acids. Looking up the rest from reference TRBV11-2 and TRBJ1-4 gives the full variable domain: EAGVAQSPRYKIIEKRQSVAFWCNPISGHATLYWYQQILGQGPKLLIQFQNNGVVDDSQLPKDRFSAERLKGVDSTLKIQPAKLEDSAVYLCASSLQAIGEKLFFGSGTQLSVL.

The rearrangement uses TRBV10-2 and TRBJ2-3; 9 positions match TRBD2. The junction had 4 bases not matched to a gene; V was cut back by 3 bases and J by 12 bases. This CDR3 spans 12 amino acids. Germline loops: CDR1 WSHSY, CDR2 SAAADI. The CDR3 DNA follows: TGCGCCAGCAGTGATGGCGGGGGGGTCCAGTATTTT. Amino acid sequence: CASSDGGGVQYF.

The V gene is TRBV19, the J gene TRBJ1-1, with D tentatively TRBD1 (5 bases). This CDR3 is 14 amino acids long. The germline CDR1 and CDR2 sequences are LNHDA and SQIVND (reference sequence). Trimming cost V 7 bases and J 1 base, with 13 bases left between them. CDR3: CASIAGRRNTEAFF. The CDR3 coding sequence is TGTGCCAGTATAGCGGGACGGCGGAACACTGAAGCTTTCTTT.

The rearrangement links TRBV28 to TRBJ2-1; 10 bases agree with TRBD2. This CDR3 spans 19 amino acids. Trimming at V came to 2 bases and at J to 2 bases, leaving 12 bases not matched to a gene. Germline V gene lookup returns CDR1 MDHEN and CDR2 SYDVKM. The CDR3 nucleotides are TGTGCCAGCAGTTTAATGCTAGCGGGAGAGAATGAGGCCTACAATGAGCAGTTCTTC. Amino acids: CASSLMLAGENEAYNEQFF.

In this sample, this clone turned up a few times. The rearrangement links TRBV6-5 to TRBJ1-5; 10 nucleotides match TRBD1. The CDR3 covers 14 residues. V lost 8 bases and J lost 7; bases outside the gene matches: 8. Germline V gives CDR1 MNHEY, CDR2 SVGAGI. This chain's CDR3 is CASQKTGGRQPQHF. As DNA, the CDR3 is TGTGCCAGCCAAAAGACAGGGGGCAGGCAGCCCCAGCATTTT.

On this clone itself: Other nucleotide sequences from this sample produce the same CDR3. CDR3: CASSSGGEQYF. The CDR3, as DNA: TGTGCCAGCAGCTCAGGGGGCGAGCAGTACTTC. The V gene is TRBV11-3, the J gene TRBJ2-7; TRBD1 aligns across 7 bases. Germline CDR1 is SGHNT and CDR2 is YENEEA. Trimming at V came to 4 bases and at J to 6 bases, leaving 0 bases not matched to a gene. This CDR3 spans 11 amino acids.

The chain couples TRBV4-1 to TRBJ2-3; D unresolved. The CDR3 has 13 amino acids. Trimming shortened V by 10 bases and J by 2 bases, and 13 bases separated the two germline ends. Looked up from germline, CDR1 is MGHRA and CDR2 is YSYEKL. The CDR3 loop reads CATLDSFTDTQYF. CDR3 DNA: TGCGCCACCTTAGACTCCTTCACAGATACGCAGTATTTT.

The genes are TRBV5-1 and TRBJ2-1; 7 positions agree with TRBD2. Germline V gene data show CDR1 as SGHRS and CDR2 as YFSETQ. The CDR3 totals 14 residues. V lost 4 bases, J lost 7 bases, and 8 bases stayed unmatched. Here the CDR3 reads CASSLMTSQNEQFF. In DNA, the CDR3 is TGCGCCAGCAGCCTCATGACTAGCCAAAATGAGCAGTTCTTC.

This chain links TRBV4-3 with TRBJ1-1; 8 bases line up with TRBD1. Germline V gives CDR1 LGHNA, CDR2 YSLEER. The J segment lost 4 bases and the V segment lost 4 bases, leaving 8 bases of the junction unmatched. The CDR3 runs 15 residues. The CDR3 bases are TGCGCCAGCAGCCTTGGACAGGGCGGAAGCACTGAAGCTTTCTTT. Protein: CASSLGQGGSTEAFF.

This chain connects TRBV15 to TRBJ1-2; possibly TRBD1 for D (6 bases). The germline V gene encodes CDR1 LNHNV and CDR2 YYDKDF (reference sequence). V lost 0 bases and J lost 4, with 15 bases in between. This CDR3 has 16 residues. CDR3 in DNA: TGTGCCACCAGCAGAGATCAGGGGCAGAGAGGCTATGGCTACACCTTC. Amino acids: CATSRDQGQRGYGYTF.

The CDR3 reads CASSPRGGQETQYF. CDR3 nucleotides: TGTGCCAGCTCACCCAGGGGAGGCCAAGAGACCCAGTACTTC. This rearrangement joins TRBV18 to TRBJ2-5; D is tentatively TRBD1 or TRBD2 (6 bases each). The V end was cut by 3 bases, the J end by 1 base, with 9 bases between. The CDR3 is made up of 14 amino acids. Per germline, CDR1 KGHSH and CDR2 LQKENI.

The gene calls are TRBV27 and TRBJ1-4; TRBD1 matches 8 bases. The CDR3 covers 12 residues. Germline assignment: CDR1 MNHEY and CDR2 SMNVEV (reference sequence). Trimming took 9 bases from V and 12 from J; bases not matched to a gene: 9. The CDR3 sequence: CASMQGASQLFF. The CDR3 bases are TGTGCCAGTATGCAGGGGGCTAGTCAACTGTTTTTT.

The V and J genes are TRBV6-1 and TRBJ1-3; tentatively, D is TRBD1 (5 bases). CDR3 length equals 13 residues. Between the trimmed V and J ends, which lost 8 bases and 0 bases, there was a span of 8 bases. Germline CDR1 is MNHNS and CDR2 is SASEGT. CDR3 region: CASGTPSGNTIYF. The CDR3 region has the DNA TGTGCCAGCGGGACCCCCTCTGGAAACACCATATATTTT.

This clone was found once. The J gene is TRBJ1-4, the V gene TRBV7-8; D remains unclear. The germline V gene encodes CDR1 SGHVS and CDR2 FQNEAQ. The CDR3 is 16 amino acids. The V gene lost 1 base and the J gene lost 2 bases, with 11 bases spanning the gap. This chain's CDR3 is CASSLEGVGTNEKLFF. Written as DNA, the CDR3 is TGTGCCAGCAGCTTAGAGGGTGTCGGGACTAATGAAAAACTGTTTTTT.

The chain uses TRBV5-1 and TRBJ2-7; 8 nucleotides agree with TRBD1. In germline, CDR1 is SGHRS, CDR2 YFSETQ. CDR3 size: 14 residues. V shed 4 bases and J 1 base; nucleotides not matched to a gene: 4. The CDR3 DNA sequence: TGCGCCAGCAGCGTAGGGACAGGTTCCTACGAGCAGTACTTC. Protein product: CASSVGTGSYEQYF.

The CDR3, as DNA: TGTGCCAGCACTAGGGGGCGCACCGGGGAGCTGTTTTTT. It codes for CASTRGRTGELFF. This chain links TRBV2 with TRBJ2-2, with TRBD1 matching 7 bases. V was clipped by 7 bases and J by 4 bases; unmatched bases: 3. CDR1 is SNHLY and CDR2 is FYNNEI in the germline V gene. This CDR3 spans 13 amino acids. Looking up the rest from reference TRBV2 and TRBJ2-2 gives the full variable domain: EPEVTQTPSHQVTQMGQEVILRCVPISNHLYFYWYRQILGQKVEFLVSFYNNEISEKSEIFDDQFSVERPDGSNFTLKIRSTKLEDSAMYFCASTRGRTGELFFGEGSRLTVL.

J is TRBJ2-7 and V is TRBV2; D might be TRBD1 or TRBD2, each matching 5 bases. CDR1 is SNHLY, CDR2 FYNNEI, per germline. This CDR3 comprises 14 residues. Between the trimmed V and J ends, which lost 4 bases and 0 bases, there was a span of 10 bases. CDR3 nucleotide sequence: TGTGCCAGCAGTGGCCCCGGGACCTCCTACGAGCAGTACTTC. Translating it yields CASSGPGTSYEQYF.

The table lists this clone with a few counts. This chain's CDR3 is CASIQQGSSNYGYTF. The CDR3 DNA reads TGTGCCAGCATACAACAGGGGTCTTCTAACTATGGCTACACCTTC. J is TRBJ1-2 and V is TRBV5-6; the match to TRBD1 covers 7 bases. CDR1 is SGHDT and CDR2 is YYEEEE in the germline V gene. V trimming: 6 bases; J trimming: 0 bases; junction bases outside the gene matches: 8. This CDR3 comprises 15 residues.

This clone was seen many times. This same CDR3 is encoded by further DNA sequences in the sample. The chain couples TRBV2 to TRBJ2-5, with D unclear. This CDR3 has 12 residues. V dropped 5 bases and J dropped 2 bases, with 6 bases sitting between them. Germline values: CDR1 SNHLY, CDR2 FYNNEI. The DNA of the CDR3 is TGTGCCAGCAGTCAATTACAAGAGACCCAGTACTTC. Amino acid sequence: CASSQLQETQYF.

The sample holds a few counts of this clone. This sequence joins TRBV20-1 and TRBJ2-1; D is uncertain. The CDR3 spans 10 residues. V lost 5 bases to trimming and J lost 10 bases, with 9 bases between them. Germline CDR1 is DFQATT and CDR2 is SNEGSKA (reference sequence). CDR3 DNA: TGCAGTGCTTTGCGAGAGGAGCAGTTCTTC. Encoded protein: CSALREEQFF.

A remark on this clone: Other nucleotide sequences in the sample specify the same CDR3. This chain joins TRBV18 and TRBJ2-7; either TRBD1 or TRBD2 may supply D (7 bases each). Per the germline V gene, CDR1 is KGHSH and CDR2 is LQKENI. The CDR3 totals 14 residues. V was shortened by 2 bases and J by 6 bases, with 14 bases between the two germline ends. CDR3 coding DNA: TGTGCCAGCTCACCAACGGCAGGGGGGGTCGAGCAGTACTTC. Translation: CASSPTAGGVEQYF.